This section outlines one T cell receptor (beta chain) sequence together with its context. What it recognizes is unknown. The data were taken from a study of T cell responses to AZD1222 COVID-19 vaccine. Findings of the study overall: Dominant CD4 TCR responses targeted spike regions 160-218 and 743-854. Clonal diversity was possibly underestimated, and the donors were mostly white British, with more females.

Generated by immunoSEQ multiplex PCR, the TCRdb table keeps only in-frame clones and is missing some. The sample gives 100,000 to 130,000 clones, 90% to 95% of which show up once; less than 25% is in the top ten. The CDR3 totals 22 residues. The germline V gene encodes CDR1 SGHRS and CDR2 YFSETQ. V lost 5 bases, J lost 0 bases, and 23 bases stayed unmatched. This TCR came from an adult in good health. This specimen consisted of peripheral blood, obtained on day 0 of AZD1222 vaccination. The V and J genes are TRBV5-1 and TRBJ1-6; 7 bases are shared with TRBD1. The CDR3 sequence: CASRRITSSGDSPSSYNSPLHF. As DNA, the CDR3 is TGCGCCAGCAGGAGGATAACATCTTCAGGGGACAGCCCCAGCTCCTATAATTCACCCCTCCACTTT.